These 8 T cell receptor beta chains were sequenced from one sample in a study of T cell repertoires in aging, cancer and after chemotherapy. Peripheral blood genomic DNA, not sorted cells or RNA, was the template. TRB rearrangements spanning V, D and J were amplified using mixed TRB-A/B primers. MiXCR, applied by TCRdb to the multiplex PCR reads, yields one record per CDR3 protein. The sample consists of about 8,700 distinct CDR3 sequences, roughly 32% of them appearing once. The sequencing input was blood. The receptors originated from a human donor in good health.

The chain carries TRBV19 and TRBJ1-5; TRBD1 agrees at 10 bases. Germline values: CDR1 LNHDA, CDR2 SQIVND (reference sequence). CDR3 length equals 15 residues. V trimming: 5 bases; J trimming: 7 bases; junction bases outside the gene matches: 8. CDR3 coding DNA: TGTGCCAGTAGTCTCAAGACAGGGGGCCAGCAGCCCCAGCATTTT. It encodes CASSLKTGGQQPQHF.

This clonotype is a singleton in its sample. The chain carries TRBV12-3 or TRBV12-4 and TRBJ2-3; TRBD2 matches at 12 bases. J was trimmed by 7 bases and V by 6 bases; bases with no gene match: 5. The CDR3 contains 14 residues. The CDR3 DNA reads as TGTGCCAGCAGGACTAGCGGGAGTGCGTATACGCAGTATTTT. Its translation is CASRTSGSAYTQYF.

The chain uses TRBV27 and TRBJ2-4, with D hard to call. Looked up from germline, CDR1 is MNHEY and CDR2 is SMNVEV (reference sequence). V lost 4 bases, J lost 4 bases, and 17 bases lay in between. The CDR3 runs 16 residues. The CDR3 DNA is TGTGCCAGCAGTTCCCCACAGACCTCGCGGAAAAACATTCAGTACTTC. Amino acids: CASSSPQTSRKNIQYF.

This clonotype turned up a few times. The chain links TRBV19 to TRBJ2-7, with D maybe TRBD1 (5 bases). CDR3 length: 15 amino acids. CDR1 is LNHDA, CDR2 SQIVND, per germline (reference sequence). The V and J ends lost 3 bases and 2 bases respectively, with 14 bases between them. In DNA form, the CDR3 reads TGTGCCAGTAGTATCTACAGGTTACCCACCTACGAGCAGTACTTC. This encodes CASSIYRLPTYEQYF.

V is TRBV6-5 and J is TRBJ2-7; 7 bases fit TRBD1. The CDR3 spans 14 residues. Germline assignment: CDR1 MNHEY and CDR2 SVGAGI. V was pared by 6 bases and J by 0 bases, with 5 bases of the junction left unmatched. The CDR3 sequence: CASRAGDSSYEQYF. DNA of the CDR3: TGTGCCAGCAGGGCCGGGGACAGCTCCTACGAGCAGTACTTC.

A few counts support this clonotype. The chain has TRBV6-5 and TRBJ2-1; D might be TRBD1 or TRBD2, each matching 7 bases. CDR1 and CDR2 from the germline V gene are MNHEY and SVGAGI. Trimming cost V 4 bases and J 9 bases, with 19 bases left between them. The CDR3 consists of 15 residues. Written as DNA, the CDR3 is TGTGCCAGCAGTTCCCGCAGCCCAGGGGGGGGTGAGCAGTTCTTC. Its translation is CASSSRSPGGGEQFF.

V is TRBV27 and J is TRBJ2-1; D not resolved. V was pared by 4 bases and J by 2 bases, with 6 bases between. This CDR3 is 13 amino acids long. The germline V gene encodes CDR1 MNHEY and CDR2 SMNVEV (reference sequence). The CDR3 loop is CASSSAPYNEQFF. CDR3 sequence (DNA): TGTGCCAGCAGTTCCGCCCCCTACAATGAGCAGTTCTTC.

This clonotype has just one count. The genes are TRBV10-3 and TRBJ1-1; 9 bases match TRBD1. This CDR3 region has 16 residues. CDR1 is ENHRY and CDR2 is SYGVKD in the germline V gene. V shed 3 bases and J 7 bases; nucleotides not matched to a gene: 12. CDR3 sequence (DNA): TGTGCCATCAGTGAACATCCGGGACAGGGTGTCCGTGAAGCTTTCTTT. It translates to CAISEHPGQGVREAFF.